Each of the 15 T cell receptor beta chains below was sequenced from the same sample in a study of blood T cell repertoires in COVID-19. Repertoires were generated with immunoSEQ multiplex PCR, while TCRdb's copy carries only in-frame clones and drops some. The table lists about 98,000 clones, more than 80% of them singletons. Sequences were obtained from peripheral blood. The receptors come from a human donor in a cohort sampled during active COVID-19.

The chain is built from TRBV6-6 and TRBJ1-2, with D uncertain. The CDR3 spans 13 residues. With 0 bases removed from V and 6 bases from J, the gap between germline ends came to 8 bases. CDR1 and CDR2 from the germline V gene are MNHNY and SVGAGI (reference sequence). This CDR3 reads CASSYSERNGYTF. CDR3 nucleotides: TGTGCCAGCAGTTACTCGGAGAGAAATGGCTACACCTTC.

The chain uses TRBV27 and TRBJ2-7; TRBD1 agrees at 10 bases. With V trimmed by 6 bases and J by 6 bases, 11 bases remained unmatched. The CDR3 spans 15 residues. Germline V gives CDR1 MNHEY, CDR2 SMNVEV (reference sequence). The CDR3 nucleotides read TGTGCCAGCAGCACTCTGGGACAGGGGCAGGCCGAGCAGTACTTC. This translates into CASSTLGQGQAEQYF.

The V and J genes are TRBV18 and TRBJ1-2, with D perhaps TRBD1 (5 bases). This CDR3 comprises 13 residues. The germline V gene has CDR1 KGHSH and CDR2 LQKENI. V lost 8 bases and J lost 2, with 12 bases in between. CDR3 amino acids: CASRGTANYGYTF. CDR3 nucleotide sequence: TGTGCCAGCCGGGGGACCGCGAACTATGGCTACACCTTC.

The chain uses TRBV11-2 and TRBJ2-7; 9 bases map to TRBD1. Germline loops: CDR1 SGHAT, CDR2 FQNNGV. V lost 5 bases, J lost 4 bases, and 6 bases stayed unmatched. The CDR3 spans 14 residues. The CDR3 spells CASSHTGTGYEQYF. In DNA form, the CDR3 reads TGTGCCAGCAGCCACACCGGGACAGGGTACGAGCAGTACTTC.

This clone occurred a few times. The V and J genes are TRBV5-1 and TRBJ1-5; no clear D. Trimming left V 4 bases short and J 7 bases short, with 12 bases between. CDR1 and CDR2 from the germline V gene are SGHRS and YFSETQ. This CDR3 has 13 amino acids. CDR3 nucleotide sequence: TGCGCCAGCAGCGAGGGCGCGGGGCAGCCCCAGCATTTT. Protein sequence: CASSEGAGQPQHF.

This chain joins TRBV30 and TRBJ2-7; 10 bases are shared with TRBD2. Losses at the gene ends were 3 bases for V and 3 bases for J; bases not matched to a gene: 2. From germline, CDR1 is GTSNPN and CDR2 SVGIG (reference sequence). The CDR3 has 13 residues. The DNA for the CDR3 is TGTGCCTGGAGGACTAGCGGGCGCTACGAGCAGTACTTC. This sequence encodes CAWRTSGRYEQYF.

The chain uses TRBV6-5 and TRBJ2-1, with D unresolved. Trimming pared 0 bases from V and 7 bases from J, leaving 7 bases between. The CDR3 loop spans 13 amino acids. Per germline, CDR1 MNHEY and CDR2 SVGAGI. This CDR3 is CASSYSMRNEQFF. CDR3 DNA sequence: TGTGCCAGCAGTTACTCGATGAGGAATGAGCAGTTCTTC.

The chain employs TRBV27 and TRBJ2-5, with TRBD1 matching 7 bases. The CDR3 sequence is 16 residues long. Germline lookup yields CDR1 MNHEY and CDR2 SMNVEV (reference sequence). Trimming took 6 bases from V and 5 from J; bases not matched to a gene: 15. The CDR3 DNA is TGTGCCAGCAGCCGACAGGGAGTATTCCTTGGGGAGACCCAGTACTTC. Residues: CASSRQGVFLGETQYF.

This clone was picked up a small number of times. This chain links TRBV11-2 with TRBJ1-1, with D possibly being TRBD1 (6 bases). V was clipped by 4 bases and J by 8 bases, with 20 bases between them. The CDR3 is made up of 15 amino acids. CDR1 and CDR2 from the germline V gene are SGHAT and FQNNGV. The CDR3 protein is CASSSGQLVREEAFF. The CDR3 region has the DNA TGTGCCAGCAGCTCCGGACAGCTAGTACGCGAAGAAGCTTTCTTT.

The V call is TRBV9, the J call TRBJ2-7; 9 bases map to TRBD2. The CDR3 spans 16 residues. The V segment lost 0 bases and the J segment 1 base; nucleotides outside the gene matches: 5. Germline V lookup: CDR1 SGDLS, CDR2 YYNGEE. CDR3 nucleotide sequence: TGTGCCAGCAGCGTAGGCGGGGGGGCGTCTTCCTACGAGCAGTACTTC. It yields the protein CASSVGGGASSYEQYF.

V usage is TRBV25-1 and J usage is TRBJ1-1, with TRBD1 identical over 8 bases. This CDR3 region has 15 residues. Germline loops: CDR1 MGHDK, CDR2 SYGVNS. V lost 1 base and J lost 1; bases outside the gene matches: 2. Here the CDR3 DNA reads TGTGCCAGCAGTGAATTGGACAGGGCGAACACTGAAGCTTTCTTT. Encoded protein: CASSELDRANTEAFF.

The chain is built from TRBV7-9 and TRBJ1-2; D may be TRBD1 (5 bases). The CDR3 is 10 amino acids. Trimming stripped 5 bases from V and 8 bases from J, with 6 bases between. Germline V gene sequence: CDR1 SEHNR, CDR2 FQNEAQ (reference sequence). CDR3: CASSRGGYTF. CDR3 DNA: TGTGCCAGCAGCCGGGGGGGCTACACCTTC.

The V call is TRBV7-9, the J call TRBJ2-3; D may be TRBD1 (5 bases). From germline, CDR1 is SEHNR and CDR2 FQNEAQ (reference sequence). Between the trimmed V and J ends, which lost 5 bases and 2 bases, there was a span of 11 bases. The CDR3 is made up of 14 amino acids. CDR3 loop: CASSLSTATDTQYF. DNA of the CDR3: TGTGCCAGCAGCCTGTCGACAGCCACAGATACGCAGTATTTT.

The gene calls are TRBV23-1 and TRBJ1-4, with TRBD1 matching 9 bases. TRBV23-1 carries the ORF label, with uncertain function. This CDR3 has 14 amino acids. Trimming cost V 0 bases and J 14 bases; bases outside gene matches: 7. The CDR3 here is CASSQSTGTGNLFF. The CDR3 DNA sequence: TGCGCCAGCAGTCAATCGACCGGGACAGGGAACCTGTTTTTT.

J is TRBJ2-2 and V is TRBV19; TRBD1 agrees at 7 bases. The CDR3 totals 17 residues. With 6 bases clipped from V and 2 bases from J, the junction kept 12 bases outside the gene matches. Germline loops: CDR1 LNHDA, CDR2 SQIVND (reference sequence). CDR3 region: CASRPLRGQPNTGELFF. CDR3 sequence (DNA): TGTGCCAGTAGACCCCTCCGGGGACAGCCCAACACCGGGGAGCTGTTTTTT.